These 25 T cell receptor beta chains share one sample of origin, sequenced in a study of control samples from healthy donors and cancer patients. TCRdb's copy holds only in-frame clones and misses some; the assay was immunoSEQ multiplex PCR. This table has 95,000 to 150,000 clones, about nine tenths appearing once. The sample consisted of blood. The receptor source for this set is a man aged 40-55 years in good health.

The chain joins TRBV15 to TRBJ2-1; 14 bases map to TRBD2. The CDR3 has 17 amino acids. Germline V gene sequence: CDR1 LNHNV, CDR2 YYDKDF (reference sequence). Trimming took 1 base from V and 8 from J; bases not matched to a gene: 7. The DNA for the CDR3 is TGTGCCACCAGCAGAGCAATGCGGACTAGCGGGGGGCATGAGCAGTTCTTC. Translated: CATSRAMRTSGGHEQFF. Based on the CDR3 plus reference TRBV15 and TRBJ2-1, the full variable domain is DAMVIQNPRYQVTQFGKPVTLSCSQTLNHNVMYWYQQKSSQAPKLLFHYYDKDFNNEADTPDNFQSRRPNTSFCFLDIRSPGLGDTAMYLCATSRAMRTSGGHEQFFGPGTRLTVL.

The CDR3 coding sequence is TGTGCCAGCAGCCGGGACTTTGAACGAAACACCATATATTTT. Amino acid sequence: CASSRDFERNTIYF. The V and J genes are TRBV6-5 and TRBJ1-3, with a weak D call TRBD1 (5 bases). Germline lookup yields CDR1 MNHEY and CDR2 SVGAGI. CDR3 length: 14 residues. V gave up 6 bases and J gave up 5 bases, with 14 bases separating them.

The chain combines TRBV5-6 with TRBJ1-1, with a weak D call TRBD1 (6 bases). The CDR3 runs to 17 residues. CDR1 is SGHDT, CDR2 YYEEEE, per germline. Deletions cut 3 bases from V and 4 bases from J, with 22 bases between. CDR3 protein: CASSWSQTRGFRTEAFF. In nucleotides, the CDR3 is TGTGCCAGCAGCTGGAGCCAAACGAGGGGGTTTCGCACTGAAGCTTTCTTT.

This chain uses TRBV11-3 with TRBJ1-2; D is unclear. The CDR3 extends over 10 amino acids. Germline V gene sequence: CDR1 SGHNT, CDR2 YENEEA. Deletions cut 4 bases from V and 7 bases from J, with 4 bases between. The CDR3 is CASSWGGYTF. The CDR3 DNA follows: TGTGCCAGCAGCTGGGGTGGCTACACCTTC.

The rearrangement links TRBV5-8 to TRBJ1-6, with 9 nucleotides matching TRBD1. Trimming cost V 4 bases and J 7 bases; bases outside gene matches: 6. This CDR3 spans 15 amino acids. Per the germline V gene, CDR1 is SGHTS and CDR2 is YDEGEE. The CDR3 bases are TGTGCCAGCAGCCCGGGACAGGGAGGGAATTCACCCCTCCACTTT. This gives the protein CASSPGQGGNSPLHF. Variable domain in full (rest from reference TRBV5-8 and TRBJ1-6): EAGVTQSPTHLIKTRGQQATLRCSPISGHTSVYWYQQALGLGLQFLLWYDEGEERNRGNFPPRFSGRQFPNYSSELNVNALELEDSALYLCASSPGQGGNSPLHFGNGTRLTVT.

This clone was counted only a few times. The CDR3 bases are TGTGCCAGCAGCCTGTTGACAGGGGGGTCACCCCTCCACTTT. Its translation is CASSLLTGGSPLHF. This chain links TRBV3-1 (or the pseudogene TRBV3-2) with TRBJ1-6; 9 bases are a match to TRBD1. The CDR3 length is 14 residues. V lost 4 bases, J lost 10 bases, and 5 bases stayed unmatched. Looked up from germline, CDR1 is LGHDT and CDR2 is YNNKEL (reference sequence).

CDR3 region: CASSYSWANGETQYF. Here the CDR3 DNA reads TGTGCCAGCAGTTACTCATGGGCCAACGGGGAGACCCAGTACTTC. This sequence joins TRBV6-5 and TRBJ2-5; the D is unclear. The CDR3 covers 15 residues. The germline V and J ends were trimmed by 0 bases and 5 bases, with 13 bases remaining between them. Germline V gives CDR1 MNHEY, CDR2 SVGAGI.

The rearrangement links TRBV29-1 to TRBJ2-7; weak D call: TRBD2 (6 bases). Per germline, CDR1 SQVTM and CDR2 ANQGSEA. V was trimmed by 7 bases and J by 3 bases, leaving 13 bases between them. CDR3 length: 12 amino acids. The CDR3 loop is CSAAEGNYEQYF. The CDR3 DNA is TGCAGCGCGGCGGAGGGCAACTACGAGCAGTACTTC.

This clone came up once. CDR3 residues: CASSSTGGLGEQYF. The CDR3 DNA is TGTGCCAGCAGTTCGACAGGGGGCTTGGGGGAGCAGTACTTC. The chain is built from TRBV3-1 (or the pseudogene TRBV3-2) and TRBJ2-7; TRBD1 aligns across 10 bases. The CDR3 covers 14 residues. Per the germline V gene, CDR1 is LGHDT and CDR2 is YNNKEL (reference sequence). The V segment lost 6 bases and the J segment 7 bases; nucleotides outside the gene matches: 9.

The chain is built from TRBV4-1 and TRBJ2-3; TRBD2 matches at 9 bases. The trim removed 1 base at V and 1 base at J, leaving 3 bases unmatched. This CDR3 region has 16 residues. Germline assignment: CDR1 MGHRA and CDR2 YSYEKL. CDR3 in amino acids: CASSQAQRGGTDTQYF. CDR3 DNA sequence: TGCGCCAGCAGCCAAGCCCAGCGGGGGGGCACAGATACGCAGTATTTT.

The rearrangement joins TRBV7-6 to TRBJ2-6; tentative D call: TRBD2 (6 bases). Trimming removed 6 bases from V and 0 bases from J, with 18 bases in between. Germline CDR1 and CDR2: SGHVS and FNYEAQ. The CDR3 has 18 residues. This chain's CDR3 is CASSSGGAHLSGANVLTF. CDR3 bases: TGTGCCAGCAGTTCCGGAGGGGCACATCTCTCTGGGGCCAACGTCCTGACTTTC.

This chain links TRBV18 with TRBJ2-3, with 7 bases matching TRBD2. The CDR3 length is 16 residues. Germline V gene lookup returns CDR1 KGHSH and CDR2 LQKENI. The V and J ends lost 0 bases and 9 bases, in that order; junction bases with no gene match: 12. The DNA of the CDR3 is TGTGCCAGCTCACCACCAGAGGGACTAACAGATAAGACGCAGTATTTT. Protein product: CASSPPEGLTDKTQYF.

This clone showed up just once. V and J are TRBV15 and TRBJ2-7; either TRBD1 or TRBD2 may fit D (6 bases each). The CDR3 covers 14 residues. V was trimmed by 6 bases and J by 3 bases, leaving 15 bases between them. Germline CDR1 reads LNHNV; CDR2 reads YYDKDF (reference sequence). CDR3 residues: CATSRGLLGYEQYF. The CDR3 bases are TGTGCCACCAGTCGGGGGCTCCTGGGCTACGAGCAGTACTTC.

This chain uses TRBV24-1 with TRBJ2-7; 14 bases match TRBD2. Germline CDR1 reads KGHDR; CDR2 reads SFDVKD. This CDR3 comprises 17 residues. Trimming took 2 bases from V and 5 from J; bases not matched to a gene: 7. CDR3 amino acids: CATSDSMTSGGAHEQYF. The CDR3 region has the DNA TGTGCCACCAGTGATTCGATGACTAGCGGGGGGGCCCACGAGCAGTACTTC.

This clone appeared a few times. The gene calls are TRBV4-2 and TRBJ1-2, with 11 bases that match TRBD1. The CDR3 has 14 residues. Trimming took 4 bases from V and 7 from J; bases not matched to a gene: 5. Germline lookup yields CDR1 LGHNA and CDR2 YNFKEQ. For the CDR3, the DNA is TGTGCCAGCAGCCGAGGACAGGGGGCGGGTGGCTACACCTTC. Translation gives CASSRGQGAGGYTF.

V usage is TRBV25-1 and J usage is TRBJ2-1; 7 bases agree with TRBD1. Germline V gene data show CDR1 as MGHDK and CDR2 as SYGVNS. J gave up 4 bases and V 4 bases, and 7 bases lay outside the gene matches. This CDR3 has 15 residues. In DNA form, the CDR3 reads TGTGCCAGCAGTGTAGGACAGGAGCCTTACAATGAGCAGTTCTTC. Its translation: CASSVGQEPYNEQFF. Based on the CDR3 plus reference TRBV25-1 and TRBJ2-1, the full variable domain is EADIYQTPRYLVIGTGKKITLECSQTMGHDKMYWYQQDPGMELHLIHYSYGVNSTEKGDLSSESTVSRIRTEHFPLTLESARPSHTSQYLCASSVGQEPYNEQFFGPGTRLTVL.

The CDR3 coding sequence is TGTGCCAGCACCGAAGACGAGGTCAGCTCCTACAATGAGCAGTTCTTC. This translates into CASTEDEVSSYNEQFF. This sequence joins TRBV11-2 and TRBJ2-1; no firm D call. The germline V gene encodes CDR1 SGHAT and CDR2 FQNNGV. The CDR3 is 16 amino acids. V dropped 7 bases and J dropped 0 bases, with 16 bases sitting between them.

This clone was detected only a few times. The chain employs TRBV6-6 and TRBJ1-4; D is unresolved. Germline loops: CDR1 MNHNY, CDR2 SVGAGI (reference sequence). This CDR3 has 13 residues. The ends were cut back, 5 bases at V and 5 bases at J, with 9 bases in the middle. The CDR3 DNA sequence: TGTGCCAGCAGTCGCGACTTCAATGAAAAACTGTTTTTT. The encoded protein is CASSRDFNEKLFF.

The V and J genes are TRBV18 and TRBJ1-2; 7 nucleotides match TRBD1. Germline-derived CDR1 and CDR2 are KGHSH and LQKENI. Trimming removed 5 bases from V and 3 bases from J; junction bases left unmatched: 3. The CDR3 totals 13 residues. Here the CDR3 reads CASSSGQDYGYTF. The CDR3 coding sequence is TGTGCCAGCTCATCCGGACAGGACTATGGCTACACCTTC.

The genes are TRBV9 and TRBJ1-2; D might be TRBD1 (6 bases). CDR3 length: 14 amino acids. Trimming stripped 3 bases from V and 3 bases from J, with 12 bases between. Germline CDR1 reads SGDLS; CDR2 reads YYNGEE. This CDR3 is CASSGRTDHYGYTF. CDR3 bases: TGTGCCAGCAGCGGACGGACAGATCACTATGGCTACACCTTC.

This rearrangement joins TRBV10-1 to TRBJ2-5; 10 positions agree with TRBD2. With 3 bases clipped from V and 2 bases from J, the junction kept 6 bases outside the gene matches. The CDR3 loop spans 16 amino acids. Germline V gene lookup returns CDR1 WNHNN and CDR2 SYGVQD (reference sequence). This CDR3 reads CASSDPPGLAQETQYF. CDR3 nucleotides: TGCGCCAGCAGTGATCCTCCGGGACTAGCGCAAGAGACCCAGTACTTC.

The chain uses TRBV18 and TRBJ1-2; no definite D call. V lost 2 bases and J lost 8, with 12 bases in between. The CDR3 contains 13 residues. CDR1 and CDR2 (germline): KGHSH, LQKENI. The CDR3 coding sequence is TGTGCCAGCTCACCAGTGGGAGGCCCCGGCTACACCTTC. It yields the protein CASSPVGGPGYTF.

The table lists this clone with a count of one. The chain carries TRBV18 and TRBJ1-1; D gene ambiguous. The CDR3 runs 16 residues. V lost 2 bases and J lost 1, with 14 bases in between. Germline V CDR1 and CDR2: KGHSH, LQKENI. In DNA form, the CDR3 reads TGTGCCAGCTCACCAGCGGAGAAGGGCGCGAACACTGAAGCTTTCTTT. Amino acids: CASSPAEKGANTEAFF. Using reference TRBV18 and TRBJ1-1 for the parts outside the CDR3, the full variable domain is NAGVMQNPRHLVRRRGQEARLRCSPMKGHSHVYWYRQLPEEGLKFMVYLQKENIIDESGMPKERFSAEFPKEGPSILRIQQVVRGDSAAYFCASSPAEKGANTEAFFGQGTRLTVV.

This chain connects TRBV4-1 to TRBJ1-1; D ambiguous. Per germline, CDR1 MGHRA and CDR2 YSYEKL. The CDR3 covers 15 residues. V dropped 3 bases and J dropped 0 bases, with 11 bases sitting between them. As DNA, the CDR3 is TGCGCCAGCAGCCATAGGGAGGGCTTGAACACTGAAGCTTTCTTT. Translating it yields CASSHREGLNTEAFF.

The V and J genes are TRBV28 and TRBJ1-2; the match to TRBD1 covers 7 bases. Losses at the gene ends were 6 bases for V and 4 bases for J; bases not matched to a gene: 11. This CDR3 region has 15 residues. Per germline, CDR1 MDHEN and CDR2 SYDVKM. CDR3 in amino acids: CASRIPGTEVYGYTF. The CDR3 bases are TGTGCCAGCAGGATACCCGGGACAGAAGTCTATGGCTACACCTTC.